Below, one T cell receptor beta chain is given with its context. Its antigen remains unidentified. The data stem from a study of regulatory T cells in long-lasting Graves disease. Combining iRepertoire HTBI primers with Arm-PCR of CDR3 regions, the authors built TCR beta libraries. In TCRdb, the multiplex PCR reads were re-called with MiXCR into one record per CDR3 protein. Of fewer than 550,000 distinct CDR3 sequences in the sample, 16% were seen once. Study-wide findings and caveats: New patients shared approximately 1,000 public clonotypes, and persistent patients shared more, with 2,741. Newly diagnosed Graves' patients exceeded persistent ones in TCR diversity.

The sample's time point: newly diagnosed GD, antithyroid drugs for less than 3 months. PBMC-derived RNA was used for the TCR library. A blood draw put about 9 milliliters of peripheral blood into EDTA tubes. CDR3 length: 15 amino acids. V dropped 6 bases and J dropped 4; count of bases not matched to a gene: 9. Germline CDR1 is MDHEN and CDR2 is SYDVKM. The same sample was also studied in work on T cells in Graves' hyperthyroidism and ophthalmopathy. That paper adds: Researchers report that a 13 V-J model separated ophthalmopathy from stable hyperthyroidism.

This receptor was obtained from a woman in her late teens or twenties with Graves disease. This sample comprised peripheral blood mononuclear cells (PBMCs), obtained at new diagnosis, from a patient treated with antithyroid drugs. The chain is built from TRBV28 and TRBJ2-7; TRBD2 matches at 10 bases. CDR3 bases: TGTGCCAGCAGGCGGACTCTAGCGGGAGATTACGAGCAGTACTTC. Translated, it gives CASRRTLAGDYEQYF.